The following is a TCR beta chain sequence with its context. As yet, its antigen is unknown. This entry is derived from a study of T cell responses to AZD1222 COVID-19 vaccine. The study's findings and limits: Clonal diversity was possibly underestimated, and white British individuals and females predominated among donors. Among vaccine-associated CD4 TCRs, coverage spanned spike, with dominance at 160-218 and 743-854.

This CDR3 contains 17 residues. Trimming left V 5 bases short and J 0 bases short, with 14 bases between. From germline, CDR1 is SNHLY and CDR2 FYNNEI. The data were produced by immunoSEQ multiplex PCR, yet TCRdb's version contains in-frame clones alone and is incomplete. The sample has around 25,000 clones, roughly 87% seen once. The rearrangement joins TRBV2 to TRBJ1-6; the D is unclear. The clonotype comes from an adult who received the AZD1222 COVID-19 vaccine. Specimen: peripheral blood, collected 28 days after the second AZD1222 dose. The CDR3 sequence is CASSLVSTSSYNSPLHF. In DNA form, the CDR3 reads TGTGCCAGCAGTCTAGTCAGCACGAGCTCCTATAATTCACCCCTCCACTTT.